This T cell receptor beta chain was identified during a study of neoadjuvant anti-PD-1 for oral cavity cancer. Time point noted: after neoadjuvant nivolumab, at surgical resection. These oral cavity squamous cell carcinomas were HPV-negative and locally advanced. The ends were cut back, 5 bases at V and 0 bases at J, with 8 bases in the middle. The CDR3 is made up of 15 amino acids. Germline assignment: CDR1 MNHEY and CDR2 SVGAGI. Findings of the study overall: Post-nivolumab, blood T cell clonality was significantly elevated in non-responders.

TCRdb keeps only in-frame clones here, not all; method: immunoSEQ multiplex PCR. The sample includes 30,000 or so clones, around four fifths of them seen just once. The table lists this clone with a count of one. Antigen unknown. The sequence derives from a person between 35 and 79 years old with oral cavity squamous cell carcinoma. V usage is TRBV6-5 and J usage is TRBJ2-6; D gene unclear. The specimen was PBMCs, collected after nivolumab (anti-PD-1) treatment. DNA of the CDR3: TGTGCCAGCAGTGTTATGAACTCTGGGGCCAACGTCCTGACTTTC. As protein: CASSVMNSGANVLTF.